This T cell receptor beta chain derives from a study of blood T cell repertoires in COVID-19. At the level of the study: T cells, B-cell-depleted T cells, or PBMCs supplied cDNA or gDNA.

Trimming took 4 bases from V and 1 from J, leaving 13 bases between them. Germline loops: CDR1 MDHEN, CDR2 SYDVKM. The CDR3 sequence is 15 residues long. Source study methods: Reference gene primer amplification gave estimated nucleated cell counts. The method was immunoSEQ multiplex PCR; TCRdb's version includes in-frame clones alone and lacks a portion of them. That table supplies the V and J calls and clone size; D and trimming were determined from the DNA. The repertoire has 300,000 to 400,000 clones, 80% to 90% of them found once; the top ten carry 1%. What was sequenced was peripheral blood. The TCR originated in a man over 45 with active or convalescent COVID-19. The chain recombines TRBV28 with TRBJ1-1, with a weak D call TRBD1 (6 bases). CDR3 sequence reads: CASSSPGEGNTEAFF. CDR3 nucleotides: TGTGCCAGCAGTTCACCAGGGGAGGGGAACACTGAAGCTTTCTTT.